This T cell receptor beta chain comes out of a study of molecular identifiers for immune sequencing clone quantification. TCRdb analysed the PCR reads with MiXCR anew, one entry per CDR3 protein. Of about 60,000 distinct CDR3 sequences listed, about 17% are singletons. This clonotype was seen many times. A CD8+CD4-CCR7+CD45RA+ phenotype served as the sorting definition for naive CD8 T cells. Germline CDR1 is MNHNS and CDR2 is SASEGT. Trimming removed 6 bases from V and 2 bases from J; junction bases left unmatched: 1. The CDR3 has 13 amino acids. The sample consisted of naive CD8+ T cells from blood, with Jurkat cell RNA spiked in. Subset of the sample: FACS-sorted CD8+CD4-CCR7+CD45RA+ naive T cells. The V call is TRBV6-1, the J call TRBJ2-7; 10 bases line up with TRBD2. The TCR sequence derives from a human donor in good health. Some libraries in this study had Jurkat cell RNA spiked in. CDR3 amino acids: CASRLAGPYEQYF. Here the CDR3 DNA reads TGTGCCAGCAGACTAGCGGGACCCTACGAGCAGTACTTC.